The table lists the clone carrying this T cell receptor (beta chain) with a few counts. Its cognate antigen is unknown. This entry comes from a study of T cell responses to AZD1222 COVID-19 vaccine. Study results and caveats: The study found vaccine-associated CD4 TCRs spanning spike, dominant at 160-218 and 743-854. The donor cohort was predominantly white British with a female majority, and clonal diversity may have been underestimated.

Only in-frame clones appear in the TCRdb table, and some are missing; sequencing was by immunoSEQ multiplex PCR. The data show under 95,000 clones, around 88% seen once. The CDR3 covers 13 residues. The germline V gene encodes CDR1 SNHLY and CDR2 FYNNEI. J was trimmed by 0 bases and V by 8 bases; bases with no gene match: 3. The input for sequencing was peripheral blood, taken 28 days after the second AZD1222 dose. This receptor was obtained from an adult who received the AZD1222 COVID-19 vaccine. The chain carries TRBV2 and TRBJ2-5, with 7 bases identical to TRBD1. The CDR3 DNA reads as TGTGCCAGCTCCGGACAGGACCAAGAGACCCAGTACTTC. Translated, it gives CASSGQDQETQYF.